This T cell receptor (beta chain) was identified during a study of blood T cell repertoires in COVID-19. With 7 bases clipped from V and 6 bases from J, the junction kept 6 bases outside the gene matches. The CDR3 loop spans 14 amino acids. Germline lookup yields CDR1 GTSNPN and CDR2 SVGIG (reference sequence). Study processing details: Amplification of reference gene primers was used by the study to estimate nucleated cell counts. Sequenced by immunoSEQ multiplex PCR; TCRdb stores in-frame clones only, minus some. V and J calls and clone size follow that table, whereas D and trimming were derived from the DNA. The sample yields 200,000 to 250,000 clones, 82% seen once. Participant reports of clinical history set cohort assignment. Recovered status in Cohort 3 required two negative PCRs, clearance, or symptom resolution.

This sequence was found in a woman in her sixties or seventies who had recovered from COVID-19. This chain joins TRBV30 and TRBJ2-1, with TRBD2 matching over 13 bases. The sample taken for sequencing was PBMCs or T cells enriched from blood (not recorded which). The CDR3 reads CAYRLAGGRNEQFF. Here the CDR3 DNA reads TGTGCCTACCGACTAGCGGGAGGACGCAATGAGCAGTTCTTC.